This TCR beta chain appears in the sequencing data of a study of control samples from healthy donors and cancer patients. The table came from immunoSEQ multiplex PCR; TCRdb's copy has only in-frame clones and leaves some out. The sample contains about 120,000 clones, 89% of which appear only once. Trimming shortened V by 6 bases and J by 5 bases, and 7 bases separated the two germline ends. The length of the CDR3 is 11 residues. This clonotype was obtained from a man in his fifties in good health. The genes are TRBV12-3 or TRBV12-4 and TRBJ2-5; D uncertain. Material: blood. The CDR3 DNA sequence: TGTGCCAGCAGGAAAGGGGAGACCCAGTACTTC. Translation: CASRKGETQYF.